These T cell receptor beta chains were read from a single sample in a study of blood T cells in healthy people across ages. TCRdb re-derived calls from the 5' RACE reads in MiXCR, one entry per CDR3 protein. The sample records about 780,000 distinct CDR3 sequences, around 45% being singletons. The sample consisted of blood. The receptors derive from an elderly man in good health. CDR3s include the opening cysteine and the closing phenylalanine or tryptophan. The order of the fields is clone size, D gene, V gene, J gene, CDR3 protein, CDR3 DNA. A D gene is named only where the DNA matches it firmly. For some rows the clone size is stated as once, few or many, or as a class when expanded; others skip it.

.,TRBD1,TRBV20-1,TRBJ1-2,CSARDDRGPHGYTF,TGCAGTGCTAGAGATGACAGGGGTCCTCATGGCTACACCTTC
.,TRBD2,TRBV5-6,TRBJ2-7,CASSVGTSGDQYF,TGTGCCAGCAGCGTCGGGACTAGCGGGGATCAGTACTTC
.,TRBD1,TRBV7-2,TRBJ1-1,CASSYPGQGARGEAFF,TGTGCCAGCAGCTATCCCGGACAGGGGGCTCGGGGTGAAGCTTTCTTT
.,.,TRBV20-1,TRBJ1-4,CSAPAAYNEKLFF,TGCAGTGCCCCGGCGGCTTATAATGAAAAACTGTTTTTT
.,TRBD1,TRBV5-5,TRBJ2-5,CASILPGQQETQYF,TGTGCCAGCATCCTTCCGGGACAGCAAGAGACCCAGTACTTC
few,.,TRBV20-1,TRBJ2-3,CSAREAVDTQYF,TGCAGTGCTAGAGAAGCGGTTGATACGCAGTATTTT
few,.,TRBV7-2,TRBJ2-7,CASSSYSGSSYEQYF,TGTGCCAGCAGCTCCTATAGCGGTAGCTCCTACGAGCAGTACTTC
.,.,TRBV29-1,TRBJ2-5,CSVEGVRETQYF,TGCAGCGTTGAAGGGGTGAGGGAGACCCAGTACTTC
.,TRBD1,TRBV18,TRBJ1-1,CASSQGAGWYTEAFF,TGTGCCAGCTCACAGGGGGCTGGTTGGTACACTGAAGCTTTCTTT
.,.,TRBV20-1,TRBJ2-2,CSARPDRHTGELFF,TGCAGTGCTAGACCTGACAGGCACACCGGGGAGCTGTTTTTT
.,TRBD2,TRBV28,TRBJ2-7,CASSFLNSGRTYEQYF,TGTGCCAGCAGTTTCCTAAATAGCGGGAGAACCTACGAGCAGTACTTC
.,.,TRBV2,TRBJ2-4,CASSAWTASLNEQYF,TGTGCCAGCAGTGCTTGGACAGCCAGCCTTAATGAGCAGTACTTC
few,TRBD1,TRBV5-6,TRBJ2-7,CASSRGTGRYEQYF,TGTGCCAGCAGCCGGGGGACAGGGAGATACGAGCAGTACTTC
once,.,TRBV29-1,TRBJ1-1,CSVELTPGAVEAFF,TGCAGCGTTGAACTAACACCGGGAGCTGTTGAAGCTTTCTTT
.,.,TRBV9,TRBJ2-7,CASSVGTDPWDEQYF,TGTGCCAGCAGCGTAGGTACAGACCCCTGGGACGAGCAGTACTTC
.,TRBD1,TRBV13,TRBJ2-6,CASSPTRLPGQGNSGANVLTF,TGTGCCAGCAGCCCAACACGGCTTCCGGGACAGGGCAACTCTGGGGCCAACGTCCTGACTTTC
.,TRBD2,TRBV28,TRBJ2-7,CASSPLAGLYEQYF,TGTGCCAGCAGCCCACTAGCGGGACTCTACGAGCAGTACTTC
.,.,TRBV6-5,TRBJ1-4,CASSCVPLTNEKLFF,TGTGCCAGCAGTTGTGTTCCACTAACTAATGAAAAACTGTTTTTT
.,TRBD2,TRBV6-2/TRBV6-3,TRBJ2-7,CASKLAGARYEQYF,TGTGCCAGCAAACTAGCGGGGGCCCGCTACGAGCAGTACTTC
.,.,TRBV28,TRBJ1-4,CASSTGGGVEKLFF,TGTGCCAGCAGTACCGGTGGGGGAGTTGAAAAACTGTTTTTT
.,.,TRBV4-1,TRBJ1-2,CASSQETYPTYGYTF,TGCGCCAGCAGCCAAGAGACCTACCCGACTTACGGCTACACCTTC
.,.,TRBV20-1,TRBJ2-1,CSASLGLVGGNEQFF,TGCAGTGCTTCCCTCGGGCTAGTGGGAGGCAATGAGCAGTTCTTC
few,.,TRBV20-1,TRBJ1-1,CSAAWETEAFF,TGCAGTGCCGCGTGGGAGACTGAGGCTTTCTTT
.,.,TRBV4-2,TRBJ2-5,CASSQDMARQETQYF,TGTGCCAGCAGCCAAGATATGGCACGTCAAGAGACCCAGTACTTC
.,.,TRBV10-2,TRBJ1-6,CASRAGRSSYNSPLHF,TGCGCCAGCAGAGCGGGGAGGAGCTCCTATAATTCACCCCTCCACTTT
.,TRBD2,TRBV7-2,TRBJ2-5,CASRRPEGASGNHERYF,TGTGCCAGCAGGCGACCCGAAGGAGCTAGCGGGAACCACGAGCGGTACTTC
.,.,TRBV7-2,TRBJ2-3,CASRPIGYRAADTQYF,TGTGCCAGCAGGCCTATTGGGTACAGGGCTGCCGATACGCAGTATTTT
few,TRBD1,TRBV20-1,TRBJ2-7,CSAKRDGRGLTYEQYF,TGCAGTGCGAAGCGAGACGGCAGGGGGCTTACTTACGAGCAGTACTTC
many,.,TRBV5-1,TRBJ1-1,CASSLAAARPNTEAFF,TGCGCCAGCAGCTTGGCGGCAGCAAGACCGAACACTGAAGCTTTCTTT
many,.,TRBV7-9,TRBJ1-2,CASSLRDSGYTF,TGTGCCAGCAGCCTCCGGGACTCTGGCTACACCTTC
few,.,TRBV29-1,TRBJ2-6,CSVEDQATGANVLTF,TGCAGCGTTGAAGATCAGGCAACTGGGGCCAACGTCCTGACTTTC
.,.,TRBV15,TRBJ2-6,CATSITTDRSSGANVLTF,TGTGCCACCAGCATTACCACCGACAGGAGCTCTGGGGCCAACGTCCTGACTTTC
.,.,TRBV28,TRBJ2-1,CASSTLREQFF,TGTGCCAGCAGTACCCTACGAGAGCAGTTCTTC
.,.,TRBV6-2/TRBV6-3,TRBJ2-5,CASRSGRGNRQETQYF,TGTGCCAGCAGAAGCGGACGCGGAAACCGCCAAGAGACCCAGTACTTC
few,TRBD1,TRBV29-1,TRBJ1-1,CSVEPAGGSTEAFF,TGCAGCGTTGAACCGGCAGGGGGGAGCACTGAAGCTTTCTTT
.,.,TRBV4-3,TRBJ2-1,CASSQTTHGEQFF,TGCGCCAGCAGCCAAACTACTCACGGTGAGCAGTTCTTC
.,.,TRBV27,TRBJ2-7,CASSPNSGRAYEQYF,TGTGCCAGCAGTCCCAACTCGGGACGAGCCTACGAGCAGTACTTC
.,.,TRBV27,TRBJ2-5,CASTHGDGGRETQYF,TGTGCCAGCACCCACGGCGACGGGGGCCGAGAGACCCAGTACTTC
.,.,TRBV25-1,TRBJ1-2,CVSRPGSSYYGYTF,TGTGTCAGCAGACCTGGGAGCAGTTACTATGGCTACACCTTC
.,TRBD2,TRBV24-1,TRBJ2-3,CATSDGTSAQYF,TGTGCCACCAGTGATGGGACTAGTGCGCAGTATTTT